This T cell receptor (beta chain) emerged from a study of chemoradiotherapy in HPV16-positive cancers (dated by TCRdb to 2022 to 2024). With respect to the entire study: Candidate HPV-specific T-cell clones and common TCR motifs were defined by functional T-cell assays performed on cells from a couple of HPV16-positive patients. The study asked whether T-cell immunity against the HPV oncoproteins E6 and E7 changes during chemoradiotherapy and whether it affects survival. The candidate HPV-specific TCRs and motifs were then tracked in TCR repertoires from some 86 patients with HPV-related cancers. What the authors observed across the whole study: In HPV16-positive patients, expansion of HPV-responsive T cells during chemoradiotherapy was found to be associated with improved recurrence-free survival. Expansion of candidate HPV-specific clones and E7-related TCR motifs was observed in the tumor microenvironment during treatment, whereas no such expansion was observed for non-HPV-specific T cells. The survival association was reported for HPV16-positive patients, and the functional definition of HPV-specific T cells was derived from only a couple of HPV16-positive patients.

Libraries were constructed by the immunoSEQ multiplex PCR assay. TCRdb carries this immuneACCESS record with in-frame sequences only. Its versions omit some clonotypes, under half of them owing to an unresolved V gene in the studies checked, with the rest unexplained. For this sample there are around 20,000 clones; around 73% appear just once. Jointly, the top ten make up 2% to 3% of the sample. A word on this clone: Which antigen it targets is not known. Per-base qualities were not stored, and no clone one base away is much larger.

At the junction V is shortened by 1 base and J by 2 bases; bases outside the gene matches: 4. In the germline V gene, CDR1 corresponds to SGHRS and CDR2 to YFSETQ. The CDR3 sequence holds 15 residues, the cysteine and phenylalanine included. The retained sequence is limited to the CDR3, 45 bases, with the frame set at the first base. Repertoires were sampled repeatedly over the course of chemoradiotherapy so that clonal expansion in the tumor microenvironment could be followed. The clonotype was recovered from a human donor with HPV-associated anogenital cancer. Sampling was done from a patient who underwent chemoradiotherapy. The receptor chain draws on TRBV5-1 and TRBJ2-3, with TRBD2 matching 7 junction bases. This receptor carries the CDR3 CASSLSGAYTDTQYF. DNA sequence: TGCGCCAGCAGCTTGAGCGGGGCCTACACAGATACGCAGTATTTT.